This entry lists 12 T cell receptor beta chains sequenced from one sample in a study of beta chain features in type 1 diabetes. Isolated RNA was reverse transcribed in full, so expressed TCRB transcripts were sequenced. TCRdb's copy holds only in-frame clones and misses some; the assay was immunoSEQ multiplex PCR. Of 30,000 to 45,000 clones listed, roughly two thirds are singletons. Source material: Tregs from blood. These receptors were taken from a woman between 25 and 40 years old in good health.

The rearrangement links TRBV5-1 to TRBJ2-1, with D uncertain. The CDR3 is made up of 13 amino acids. Germline CDR1 is SGHRS and CDR2 is YFSETQ. The ends were cut back, 0 bases at V and 4 bases at J, with 5 bases in the middle. CDR3 region: CASSLVHYNEQFF. The CDR3 DNA is TGCGCCAGCAGCTTGGTCCATTACAATGAGCAGTTCTTC.

The chain combines TRBV18 with TRBJ2-7; D perhaps matches TRBD1 (6 bases). Germline CDR1 is KGHSH and CDR2 is LQKENI. CDR3 length equals 17 residues. V lost 4 bases and J 5 bases, leaving 24 bases between the germline ends. The CDR3 sequence: CASSQNRALGRLDEQYF. CDR3 nucleotide sequence: TGTGCCAGCTCACAAAACAGGGCCCTTGGGCGGTTGGACGAGCAGTACTTC. Full variable domain (outside the CDR3, taken from reference TRBV18 and TRBJ2-7): NAGVMQNPRHLVRRRGQEARLRCSPMKGHSHVYWYRQLPEEGLKFMVYLQKENIIDESGMPKERFSAEFPKEGPSILRIQQVVRGDSAAYFCASSQNRALGRLDEQYFGPGTRLTVT.

The chain uses TRBV7-2 and TRBJ2-3; no firm D call. Germline V CDR1 and CDR2: SGHTA, FQGNSA. Trimming shortened V by 5 bases and J by 2 bases, and 5 bases separated the two germline ends. This CDR3 spans 12 amino acids. CDR3 coding DNA: TGTGCCAGCAGCCCGTACACAGATACGCAGTATTTT. This gives the protein CASSPYTDTQYF.

This rearrangement joins TRBV7-9 to TRBJ2-1, with TRBD2 as a possible D gene (6 bases). V lost 3 bases and J lost 9, with 15 bases in between. This CDR3 has 14 amino acids. In germline, CDR1 is SEHNR, CDR2 FQNEAQ (reference sequence). The CDR3 DNA reads as TGTGCCAGCAGCTTGATGCGGGGTGGAGGTGAGCAGTTCTTC. Its translation: CASSLMRGGGEQFF.

The chain couples TRBV21-1 to TRBJ1-1; the tabulated D call, TRBD1, remains unverified against the DNA. TRBV21-1 is noted as a pseudogene. The CDR3 totals 16 residues. The CDR3 nucleotides are TGTGCCAGCAGCCTGACTAGACAGGGGGCGACCACTGAAGCTTTCTTT. Translation: CASSLTRQGATTEAFF.

This clone has more than one count but fewer than ten. The genes are TRBV4-2 and TRBJ2-6; TRBD1 matches at 9 bases. In germline, CDR1 is LGHNA, CDR2 YNFKEQ. The CDR3 covers 18 residues. V was pared by 0 bases and J by 4 bases, with 7 bases of the junction left unmatched. The chain's CDR3 is CASSQDDRGAAGANVLTF. CDR3 sequence (DNA): TGTGCCAGCAGCCAAGACGACAGGGGGGCGGCCGGGGCCAACGTCCTGACTTTC.

The chain recombines TRBV7-2 with TRBJ2-2; D is possibly TRBD1 (5 bases). This CDR3 region has 14 residues. Trimming removed 1 base from V and 3 bases from J, with 6 bases in between. Looked up from germline, CDR1 is SGHTA and CDR2 is FQGNSA. The CDR3, as DNA: TGTGCCAGCAGCTTAGGGGGCTACACCGGGGAGCTGTTTTTT. Its translation is CASSLGGYTGELFF.

The chain couples TRBV7-3 to TRBJ2-3, with TRBD2 as a possible D gene (6 bases). V dropped 2 bases and J dropped 6 bases, with 12 bases sitting between them. Germline V gene sequence: CDR1 SGHTA, CDR2 FQGTGA. The CDR3 totals 14 residues. The CDR3 spells CASSLAGTLDTQYF. The CDR3 DNA reads TGTGCCAGCAGCTTAGCTGGGACTCTGGATACGCAGTATTTT.

The chain joins TRBV30 to TRBJ1-2; possibly TRBD1 for D (6 bases). The CDR3 sequence is 15 residues long. Trimming removed 2 bases from V and 5 bases from J, with 18 bases in between. Germline assignment: CDR1 GTSNPN and CDR2 SVGIG (reference sequence). In DNA form, the CDR3 reads TGTGCCTGGAGTTTGCCCTCGACAGGAGTTTATGGCTACACCTTC. This gives the protein CAWSLPSTGVYGYTF.

In its sample, this clone was seen a few times. The chain is built from TRBV29-1 and TRBJ1-5; D unclear. CDR3 length: 13 residues. CDR1 is SQVTM and CDR2 is ANQGSEA in the germline V gene. Trimming shortened V by 4 bases and J by 5 bases, and 12 bases separated the two germline ends. CDR3 DNA sequence: TGCAGCGTTGGAGAGCTAGGCGATCAGCCCCAGCATTTT. Encoded protein: CSVGELGDQPQHF.

V gene TRBV28 combines with J gene TRBJ2-5; 7 bases line up with TRBD2. J was trimmed by 7 bases and V by 5 bases; bases with no gene match: 13. This CDR3 comprises 15 residues. From germline, CDR1 is MDHEN and CDR2 SYDVKM. The DNA for the CDR3 is TGTGCCAGCAGTCCAAGCCGGGGAGGGGTGGCGACCCAGTACTTC. Amino acid sequence: CASSPSRGGVATQYF.

This chain connects TRBV6-5 to TRBJ1-3, with 7 bases aligning to TRBD1. V trimming: 6 bases; J trimming: 3 bases; junction bases outside the gene matches: 2. CDR1 is MNHEY and CDR2 is SVGAGI in the germline V gene. The CDR3 is 13 residues long. The CDR3 sequence: CASSGQVGNTIYF. The DNA of the CDR3 is TGTGCCAGCAGCGGACAGGTTGGAAACACCATATATTTT.